This record covers a single T cell receptor beta chain. Its antigen is unknown. These data belong to a study of cytomegalovirus exposure and HLA in healthy donors. In germline, CDR1 is SGHTA, CDR2 FQGNSA. Between the trimmed V and J ends, which lost 0 bases and 4 bases, there was a span of 11 bases. The CDR3 totals 15 residues. The PCR ran on 60 Vbeta and 13 Jbeta primers. The repertoire was sequenced with immunoSEQ multiplex PCR; TCRdb's copy has only in-frame clones and lacks some. Of 90,000 to 110,000 clones in the sample, roughly 70% are singletons; the top ten hold around 1.3%. Notes on the study in general: On later analysis, the bulk of CMV-associated TCR beta chains appeared to be HLA-restricted.

Material for sequencing was PBMCs. The receptor was derived from a man aged 35 to 55 in good health and CMV-seronegative. The chain joins TRBV7-2 to TRBJ2-3; D unresolved. The CDR3 sequence is CASSLASLVADTQYF. CDR3 sequence (DNA): TGTGCCAGCAGCTTAGCTAGCTTAGTCGCAGATACGCAGTATTTT.